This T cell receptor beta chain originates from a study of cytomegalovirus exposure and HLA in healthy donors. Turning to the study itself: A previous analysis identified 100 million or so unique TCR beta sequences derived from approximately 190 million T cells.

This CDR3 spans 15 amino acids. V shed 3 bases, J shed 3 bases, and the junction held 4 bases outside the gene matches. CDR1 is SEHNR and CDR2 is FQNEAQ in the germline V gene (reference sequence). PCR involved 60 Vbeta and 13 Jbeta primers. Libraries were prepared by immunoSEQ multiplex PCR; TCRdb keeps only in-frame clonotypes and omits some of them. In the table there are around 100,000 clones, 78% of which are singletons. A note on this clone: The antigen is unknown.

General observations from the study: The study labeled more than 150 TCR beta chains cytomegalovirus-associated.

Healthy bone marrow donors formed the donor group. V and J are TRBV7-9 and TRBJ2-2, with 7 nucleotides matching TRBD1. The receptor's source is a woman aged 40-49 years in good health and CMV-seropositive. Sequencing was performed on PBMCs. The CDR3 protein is CASSLVQGDTGELFF. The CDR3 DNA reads TGTGCCAGCAGCTTGGTTCAGGGGGACACCGGGGAGCTGTTTTTT.